This T cell receptor (beta chain) derives from a study of vaccination and CD4 T cells after COVID-19. Sequence data for DNA of cultured CD4+ T cells were generated by the Oncomine TCR Beta short-read assay. TCRdb used MiXCR to reprocess the PCR reads, holding one entry per CDR3 protein. The sample has more than 6,000 distinct CDR3 sequences; about a third are singletons. In this sample, this clonotype turned up a few times. No antigen is known for it. Study-level results: Within convalescent individuals, 304 out of 307 vaccine-specific clones proved to be spike mono-reactive.

Looked up from germline, CDR1 is SEHNR and CDR2 is FQNEAQ (reference sequence). Trimming stripped 0 bases from V and 0 bases from J, with 13 bases between. CDR3 length equals 17 residues. Sample treatment: roughly 10-day PBMC culture with coronavirus spike peptide pools or control peptides (ViraFEST assay). Gathering of the CD4+ T cells, from the unexposed donor, took place before the COVID-19 pandemic (2011-2018). Material: CD4+ T cells from blood, cultured in vitro. V usage is TRBV7-9 and J usage is TRBJ2-3; D is tentatively TRBD1 or TRBD2 (5 bases each). The receptor was isolated from a human donor in good health. The CDR3 nucleotides read TGTGCCAGCAGCTTAGCTCACGGGGCGGGTAGCACAGATACGCAGTATTTT. Translation gives CASSLAHGAGSTDTQYF.